These 20 T cell receptor beta chains were all obtained from the same sample, sequenced in a study of neoadjuvant anti-PD-1 for oral cavity cancer (dated by TCRdb to about 2021). This specimen's time point label, per the study, means: before neoadjuvant nivolumab. Libraries came from the immunoSEQ multiplex PCR assay. Held by TCRdb, this immuneACCESS table contains in-frame sequences only and omits some clones. Under half of the omission traces to an unresolved V gene where checked; the cause of the rest is unknown. This sample holds approximately 32,000 clones; around nine tenths were observed only once. 3% to 4% of the sample is taken by the ten largest. The specimen was PBMCs, collected before nivolumab (anti-PD-1) treatment. The source of these receptors is a person aged 35 to 85 with oral cavity squamous cell carcinoma.

The V gene is TRBV4-1, the J gene TRBJ2-4; maybe TRBD2 (6 bases). CDR1 is MGHRA and CDR2 is YSYEKL in the germline V gene. The CDR3 contains 19 residues. V was pared by 0 bases and J by 2 bases, with 20 bases between. Written as DNA, the CDR3 is TGCGCCAGCAGCCAAGAGGGCGGGGATGTAGTTGGAACCAAAAACATTCAGTACTTC. This translates into CASSQEGGDVVGTKNIQYF.

The rearrangement uses TRBV2 and TRBJ1-2; unclear D gene. The CDR3 spans 14 residues. Trimming left V 3 bases short and J 2 bases short, with 10 bases between. Germline loops: CDR1 SNHLY, CDR2 FYNNEI. DNA for the CDR3: TGTGCCAGCAGTGATTTTGACGGCAACTATGGCTACACCTTC. It codes for CASSDFDGNYGYTF. Full variable domain (rest looked up from reference TRBV2 and TRBJ1-2): EPEVTQTPSHQVTQMGQEVILRCVPISNHLYFYWYRQILGQKVEFLVSFYNNEISEKSEIFDDQFSVERPDGSNFTLKIRSTKLEDSAMYFCASSDFDGNYGYTFGSGTRLTVV.

The J gene is TRBJ2-2, the V gene TRBV7-3; TRBD2 is a possible D gene (6 bases). Germline CDR1 SGHTA, CDR2 FQGTGA. CDR3 length: 16 residues. Trimming pared 0 bases from V and 1 base from J, leaving 9 bases between. Written as DNA, the CDR3 is TGTGCCAGCAGCTTAACGCCGGGACTGAACACCGGGGAGCTGTTTTTT. It translates to CASSLTPGLNTGELFF. Full variable domain (remainder filled in from reference TRBV7-3 and TRBJ2-2): GAGVSQTPSNKVTEKGKYVELRCDPISGHTALYWYRQSLGQGPEFLIYFQGTGAADDSGLPNDRFFAVRPEGSVSTLKIQRTERGDSAVYLCASSLTPGLNTGELFFGEGSRLTVL.

This rearrangement joins TRBV4-2 to TRBJ1-2; the D is unclear. CDR1 LGHNA and CDR2 YNFKEQ come from the germline V gene. This CDR3 has 13 residues. Trimming removed 5 bases at V and 6 bases at J, with 13 bases between. CDR3 bases: TGTGCCAGCAGCACCGGAGTAGTGAATGGCTACACCTTC. It translates to CASSTGVVNGYTF.

This chain joins TRBV4-3 and TRBJ1-3; no clear D. Germline CDR1 LGHNA, CDR2 YSLEER. V was shortened by 0 bases and J by 7 bases, with 10 bases between the two germline ends. The CDR3 is 14 residues long. In nucleotides, the CDR3 is TGCGCCAGCAGCCAAGAAGGCAGGAGCAACACCATATATTTT. Translating gives CASSQEGRSNTIYF.

This clone was observed once. CDR3: CASSRQDSNYGYTF. DNA of the CDR3: TGTGCCAGCAGTCGTCAGGACTCTAACTATGGCTACACCTTC. V and J are TRBV6-5 and TRBJ1-2; D is unresolved. Germline CDR1 MNHEY, CDR2 SVGAGI. V dropped 5 bases and J dropped 0 bases, with 10 bases sitting between them. This CDR3 spans 14 amino acids.

This chain links TRBV6-5 with TRBJ2-3; TRBD1 matches at 11 bases. Germline CDR1 is MNHEY and CDR2 is SVGAGI. The trim removed 6 bases at V and 11 bases at J, leaving 10 bases unmatched. CDR3 length: 14 residues. CDR3 in amino acids: CASRGGQGAGMQYF. The CDR3 nucleotides read TGTGCCAGCAGGGGTGGACAGGGGGCTGGTATGCAGTATTTT.

This clone was detected once. V gene TRBV15 combines with J gene TRBJ1-2; D gene ambiguous. Deletions cut 9 bases from V and 6 bases from J, with 20 bases between. Germline V gives CDR1 LNHNV, CDR2 YYDKDF (reference sequence). The CDR3 contains 14 residues. CDR3 coding DNA: TGTGCCACAGGCTGGGGTGGGCGGGAAGATGGCTACACCTTC. Protein sequence: CATGWGGREDGYTF.

J is TRBJ2-5 and V is TRBV9, with TRBD2 matching over 8 bases. CDR3 size: 18 residues. In germline, CDR1 is SGDLS, CDR2 YYNGEE. V was clipped by 3 bases and J by 2 bases; unmatched bases: 15. The CDR3 region is CASSERGPGGGSQETQYF. The CDR3 region has the DNA TGTGCCAGCAGCGAGAGGGGACCTGGCGGGGGGAGTCAAGAGACCCAGTACTTC.

V and J are TRBV2 and TRBJ1-2; weak D call: TRBD1 (6 bases). CDR3 size: 14 residues. The germline gives CDR1 SNHLY, CDR2 FYNNEI. The V end was cut by 7 bases, the J end by 7 bases, with 19 bases between. In nucleotides, the CDR3 is TGTGCCAGCATAGGGGGGGCCCGGGGAGGTGGCTACACCTTC. This sequence encodes CASIGGARGGGYTF.

The genes are TRBV9 and TRBJ2-2; D unresolved. CDR1 SGDLS and CDR2 YYNGEE come from the germline V gene. Trimming left V 0 bases short and J 3 bases short, with 9 bases between. The CDR3 has 15 amino acids. CDR3 bases: TGTGCCAGCAGCGTAGGGCCCGCGTACACCGGGGAGCTGTTTTTT. It encodes CASSVGPAYTGELFF. Filled out from reference TRBV9 and TRBJ2-2, the complete variable domain reads DSGVTQTPKHLITATGQRVTLRCSPRSGDLSVYWYQQSLDQGLQFLIQYYNGEERAKGNILERFSAQQFPDLHSELNLSSLELGDSALYFCASSVGPAYTGELFFGEGSRLTVL.

This chain uses TRBV5-4 with TRBJ2-1; 7 bases are shared with TRBD1. This CDR3 has 13 residues. J gave up 6 bases and V 4 bases, and 4 bases lay outside the gene matches. CDR1 and CDR2 from the germline V gene are SGHNT and YYREEE (reference sequence). The CDR3 loop is CASSGGTVNEQFF. The DNA of the CDR3 is TGTGCCAGCAGCGGTGGGACAGTCAATGAGCAGTTCTTC.

The chain joins TRBV7-2 to TRBJ2-7; TRBD1 matches at 7 bases. Germline CDR1 SGHTA, CDR2 FQGNSA. With V trimmed by 4 bases and J by 2 bases, 5 bases remained unmatched. The CDR3 sequence is 14 residues long. The CDR3 DNA reads as TGTGCCAGCAGCTCTTCCGGGACAGCCTACGAGCAGTACTTC. Protein product: CASSSSGTAYEQYF.

This sequence joins TRBV4-2 and TRBJ2-2; TRBD1 matches 9 bases. CDR1 and CDR2 from the germline V gene are LGHNA and YNFKEQ. The CDR3 has 15 residues. The ends lost 4 bases at V and 6 bases at J; junction bases unmatched: 6. The CDR3 reads CASSRDRASAGELFF. The CDR3 nucleotides are TGTGCCAGCAGCCGGGACAGGGCCAGCGCCGGGGAGCTGTTTTTT.

The chain recombines TRBV6-5 with TRBJ2-7; 7 bases map to TRBD2. CDR1 and CDR2 from the germline V gene are MNHEY and SVGAGI. Germline trimming cut 0 bases from V and 1 base from J; bases unmatched to any gene: 6. The CDR3 runs to 16 residues. As DNA, the CDR3 is TGTGCCAGCAGTTACTCAAAGCGGGGTGGATCCTACGAGCAGTACTTC. This translates into CASSYSKRGGSYEQYF.

The chain is built from TRBV4-2 and TRBJ1-6; the D is unclear. Germline-derived CDR1 and CDR2 are LGHNA and YNFKEQ. The CDR3 spans 19 residues. V was clipped by 0 bases and J by 0 bases, with 15 bases between them. Here the CDR3 reads CASSQDPRRVSSYNSPLHF. CDR3 DNA: TGTGCCAGCAGCCAAGATCCCCGAAGAGTTAGCTCCTATAATTCACCCCTCCACTTT.

The V and J genes are TRBV6-5 and TRBJ1-6; 10 nucleotides match TRBD1. There are 14 residues in the CDR3. Germline CDR1 reads MNHEY; CDR2 reads SVGAGI. V was pared by 6 bases and J by 9 bases, with 5 bases of the junction left unmatched. The CDR3 bases are TGTGCCAGCAGGGTTGGACAGGGGGGTTCACCCCTCCACTTT. It specifies CASRVGQGGSPLHF.

The genes are TRBV7-8 and TRBJ2-5; perhaps TRBD1 as D (6 bases). Germline values: CDR1 SGHVS, CDR2 FQNEAQ. V lost 1 base and J lost 4, with 7 bases in between. The CDR3 totals 13 residues. This CDR3 reads CASSLDRVETQYF. CDR3 sequence (DNA): TGTGCCAGCAGCTTAGACAGGGTAGAGACCCAGTACTTC.

V usage is TRBV7-9 and J usage is TRBJ1-1; D is possibly TRBD1 (5 bases). The V end was cut by 5 bases, the J end by 1 base, with 11 bases between. The CDR3 sequence is 14 residues long. The germline gives CDR1 SEHNR, CDR2 FQNEAQ (reference sequence). Here the CDR3 reads CASSVNRTNTEAFF. The CDR3 DNA reads as TGTGCCAGCAGCGTTAACAGGACGAACACTGAAGCTTTCTTT. The full variable domain, rest sourced from reference TRBV7-9 and TRBJ1-1, is DTGVSQNPRHKITKRGQNVTFRCDPISEHNRLYWYRQTLGQGPEFLTYFQNEAQLEKSRLLSDRFSAERPKGSFSTLEIQRTEQGDSAMYLCASSVNRTNTEAFFGQGTRLTVV.

This clone was counted once. This sequence joins TRBV7-2 and TRBJ2-7; 10 bases are shared with TRBD1. The CDR3 length is 14 residues. J lost 2 bases, V lost 6 bases, and 4 bases had no gene match. Germline V CDR1 and CDR2: SGHTA, FQGNSA. As DNA, the CDR3 is TGTGCCAGCAGTCGGGACAGGGGCACCTACGAGCAGTACTTC. As protein: CASSRDRGTYEQYF.